The T cell receptor (beta chain) described here comes from a study of regulatory T cells in long-lasting Graves disease. Arm-PCR of CDR3 regions and iRepertoire HTBI primers were used to build TCR beta libraries. In TCRdb, the multiplex PCR reads were re-called with MiXCR into one record per CDR3 protein. The sample carries about 460,000 distinct CDR3 sequences, around 15% recorded once. This CDR3 region has 18 residues. J lost 7 bases, V lost 6 bases, and 16 bases had no gene match. Germline CDR1 and CDR2: SNHLY and FYNNEI. Regarding time point: newly diagnosed GD, antithyroid drugs for less than 3 months. Extracted RNA from PBMCs served as the source of the TCR library. Peripheral blood, approximately 9 milliliters per patient, was collected in EDTA tubes. This clonotype was picked up many times. The antigen is undetermined. Study findings and constraints: Persistent patients shared 2,500 to 3,000 public clonotypes among themselves. Newly diagnosed patients shared fewer, at about a thousand.

The same data also went into a second study, on T cells in Graves' hyperthyroidism and ophthalmopathy.

The TCR comes from a woman in her forties or fifties with Graves disease. The chain carries TRBV2 and TRBJ2-1, with 12 positions matching TRBD2. The sequencing used peripheral blood mononuclear cells (PBMCs), collected at new diagnosis, from a patient treated with antithyroid drugs. CDR3 residues: CASSRDRGGLAGLNEQFF. The CDR3 DNA reads TGTGCCAGCAGCCGGGACAGGGGCGGACTAGCGGGATTAAATGAGCAGTTCTTC.